Presented here are 7 T cell receptor beta chains from one specimen sequenced in a study of blood T cells in healthy people across ages. The authors ran a second PCR of about 6 to 11 cycles using a sample-barcoded 5' primer and a J-beta primer mix. TCRdb used MiXCR to reprocess the 5' RACE reads, holding one entry per CDR3 protein. Of hundreds of thousands of distinct CDR3 sequences listed, more than 25% are singletons. Material: blood. Receptor source: a woman of 80 years or more in good health.

This chain joins TRBV24-1 and TRBJ2-1; D is possibly TRBD1 or TRBD2 (6 bases each). Between the trimmed V and J ends, which lost 4 bases and 7 bases, there was a span of 28 bases. The CDR3 runs 19 residues. From germline, CDR1 is KGHDR and CDR2 SFDVKD. CDR3 nucleotide sequence: TGTGCCACCAGTGACTCCCGACCCTCCGAGAGAGGGGGGTTTAATGAGCAGTTCTTC. The encoded protein is CATSDSRPSERGGFNEQFF.

This chain connects TRBV3-1 to TRBJ1-2; perhaps TRBD1 as D (6 bases). This CDR3 has 13 residues. CDR1 is LGHDT, CDR2 YNNKEL, per germline (reference sequence). Trimming left V 3 bases short and J 3 bases short, with 8 bases between. CDR3 loop: CASSQDRYYGYTF. CDR3 DNA: TGTGCCAGCAGCCAGGACAGATACTATGGCTACACCTTC.

The chain combines TRBV9 with TRBJ2-1, with 7 bases matching TRBD1. Germline V gene sequence: CDR1 SGDLS, CDR2 YYNGEE. The CDR3 extends over 14 amino acids. J was trimmed by 4 bases and V by 3 bases; bases with no gene match: 4. The CDR3 DNA sequence: TGTGCCAGCAGCGCCAGGGACAGTTACAATGAGCAGTTCTTC. It is translated as CASSARDSYNEQFF. Based on the CDR3 plus reference TRBV9 and TRBJ2-1, the full variable domain is DSGVTQTPKHLITATGQRVTLRCSPRSGDLSVYWYQQSLDQGLQFLIQYYNGEERAKGNILERFSAQQFPDLHSELNLSSLELGDSALYFCASSARDSYNEQFFGPGTRLTVL.

This clonotype was seen ten or more times. This sequence joins TRBV9 and TRBJ2-5; 9 bases fit TRBD2. The CDR3 consists of 16 residues. V shed 0 bases and J 4 bases; nucleotides not matched to a gene: 7. Germline V gives CDR1 SGDLS, CDR2 YYNGEE. This CDR3 reads CASSVGGGGARETQYF. The CDR3 DNA sequence: TGTGCCAGCAGCGTAGGTGGCGGGGGGGCCAGAGAGACCCAGTACTTC.

This clonotype was seen ten or more times. The V and J genes are TRBV20-1 and TRBJ1-2; D is unresolved. Per germline, CDR1 DFQATT and CDR2 SNEGSKA (reference sequence). The germline V and J ends were trimmed by 3 bases and 2 bases, with 7 bases remaining between them. This CDR3 comprises 12 residues. The CDR3 loop reads CSASDTNYGYTF. CDR3 DNA: TGCAGTGCTAGTGACACGAACTATGGCTACACCTTC.

The table lists this clonotype with a few counts. The rearrangement links TRBV7-2 to TRBJ1-1; 10 bases match TRBD1. The ends lost 6 bases at V and 4 bases at J; junction bases unmatched: 2. CDR1 and CDR2 (germline): SGHTA, FQGNSA. The CDR3 spans 13 residues. The CDR3 loop is CASRTGGLTEAFF. CDR3 nucleotides: TGTGCCAGCAGGACAGGGGGCCTCACTGAAGCTTTCTTT.

Worth noting for this clonotype: Given a much more abundant clone one base away, this may be a read error. The CDR3 carries no conserved terminal phenylalanine or tryptophan, so it likely arises from a read error. This chain joins TRBV24-1 and TRBJ2-1, with TRBD1 matching 8 bases. The CDR3 is 16 residues long. Germline values: CDR1 KGHDR, CDR2 SFDVKD. J lost 3 bases, V lost 4 bases, and 7 bases had no gene match. CDR3 loop: CATSDRDRGSYNEQFI. The CDR3 DNA reads as TGTGCCACCAGTGACCGAGACAGGGGTAGCTACAATGAGCAGTTCATC.